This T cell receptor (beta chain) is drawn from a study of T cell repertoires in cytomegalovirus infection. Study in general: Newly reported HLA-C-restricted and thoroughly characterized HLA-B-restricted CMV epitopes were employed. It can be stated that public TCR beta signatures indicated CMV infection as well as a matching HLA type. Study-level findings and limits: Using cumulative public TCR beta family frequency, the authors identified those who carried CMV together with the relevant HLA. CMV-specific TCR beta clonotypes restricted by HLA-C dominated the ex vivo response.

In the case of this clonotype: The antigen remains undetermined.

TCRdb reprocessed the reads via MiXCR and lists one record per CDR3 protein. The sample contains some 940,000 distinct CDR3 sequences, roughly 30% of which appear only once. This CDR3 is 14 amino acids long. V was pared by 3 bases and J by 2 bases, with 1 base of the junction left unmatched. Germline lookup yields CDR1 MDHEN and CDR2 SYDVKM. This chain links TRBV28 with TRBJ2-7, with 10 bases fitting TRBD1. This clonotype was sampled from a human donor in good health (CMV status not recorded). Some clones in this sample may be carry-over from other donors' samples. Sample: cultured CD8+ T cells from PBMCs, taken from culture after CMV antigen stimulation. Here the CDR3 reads CASSFGTGAYEQYV. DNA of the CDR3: TGTGCCAGCAGTTTTGGGACAGGGGCCTACGAGCAGTACGTC.